These 5 T cell receptor beta chains came from one sample sequenced in a study of identical twins. TCRdb recomputed calls from the 5' RACE reads with MiXCR, one row per CDR3 protein. In the table there are a few hundred thousand distinct CDR3 sequences, around 9% of which are singletons. Sequencing was performed on naive T cells sorted from blood. These receptors all stem from a woman aged 45-65 years in good health.

This clonotype was observed at least ten times. The CDR3 sequence: CATSRDPGRQETQYF. Written as DNA, the CDR3 is TGTGCCACCAGCAGGGACCCGGGACGTCAAGAGACCCAGTACTTC. The rearrangement uses TRBV15 and TRBJ2-5; D might be TRBD1 or TRBD2, each matching 5 bases. Trimming pared 3 bases from V and 2 bases from J, leaving 13 bases between. The germline CDR1 and CDR2 sequences are LNHNV and YYDKDF (reference sequence). The CDR3 loop spans 15 amino acids.

The rearrangement links TRBV11-2 to TRBJ2-2; 7 bases line up with TRBD2. The CDR3 length is 14 residues. The germline CDR1 and CDR2 sequences are SGHAT and FQNNGV. Losses at the gene ends were 4 bases for V and 7 bases for J; bases not matched to a gene: 6. In DNA form, the CDR3 reads TGTGCCAGCAGCTCAGATAGCGGGCACGGGGAGCTGTTTTTT. It codes for CASSSDSGHGELFF.

The CDR3 spells CASSLALDGGRLNTEAFF. The CDR3 nucleotides are TGTGCCAGCAGTTTAGCTTTAGATGGGGGACGTCTGAACACTGAAGCTTTCTTT. The chain carries TRBV12-3 or TRBV12-4 and TRBJ1-1; maybe TRBD1 (5 bases). The CDR3 contains 18 residues. Trimming removed 0 bases from V and 0 bases from J, with 17 bases in between.

The V and J genes are TRBV3-1 and TRBJ1-1; D unclear. The CDR3 runs 13 residues. The germline gives CDR1 LGHDT, CDR2 YNNKEL (reference sequence). Trimming took off 0 bases at V and 6 bases at J, with 8 bases between the two ends. CDR3 sequence (DNA): TGTGCCAGCAGCCAAGATTTTGGGGCTGAAGCTTTCTTT. Translated: CASSQDFGAEAFF.

A few counts support this clonotype. The V call is TRBV6-5, the J call TRBJ1-3; D remains ambiguous. The CDR3 has 14 residues. V shed 7 bases and J shed 8 bases, with 18 bases lying between them. Germline V gene data show CDR1 as MNHEY and CDR2 as SVGAGI. This CDR3 is CASIPSRGQDTIYF. CDR3 in DNA: TGTGCCAGCATCCCCTCCCGCGGTCAGGACACCATATATTTT.